Listed here are 25 T cell receptor beta chains from one sample, sequenced in a study of OX40 agonist ivuxolimab in advanced cancers. Profiled with immunoSEQ multiplex PCR; TCRdb holds only in-frame clones, not every one. This sample yields roughly 66,000 clones, of which about four fifths are seen a single time; more than 1% belongs to the top ten. Material: CD4+ or CD8+ T cells sorted from blood, obtained in a trial of the OX40 agonist ivuxolimab. These receptors were collected from an adult with an advanced solid tumor such as melanoma, head and neck, liver or kidney cancer.

This rearrangement joins TRBV28 to TRBJ1-2; no clear D gene. The CDR3 has 15 residues. Germline CDR1 MDHEN, CDR2 SYDVKM. V dropped 5 bases and J dropped 4 bases, with 17 bases sitting between them. The CDR3 DNA reads as TGTGCCAGCAGTCCCGCCCTAGGGTCCGGCTATGGCTACACCTTC. Protein product: CASSPALGSGYGYTF.

V and J are TRBV5-6 and TRBJ1-3, with TRBD1 identical over 9 bases. This CDR3 has 17 amino acids. Per germline, CDR1 SGHDT and CDR2 YYEEEE. Trimming removed 4 bases from V and 2 bases from J; junction bases left unmatched: 10. This CDR3 is CASSQPGQGITGNTIYF. The DNA of the CDR3 is TGTGCCAGCAGCCAGCCGGGACAGGGAATAACTGGAAACACCATATATTTT.

V gene TRBV5-1 combines with J gene TRBJ2-2; 9 bases match TRBD2. Trimming removed 9 bases from V and 6 bases from J; junction bases left unmatched: 9. The germline CDR1 and CDR2 sequences are SGHRS and YFSETQ. This CDR3 comprises 14 residues. The CDR3 region is CATAGTSWSGELFF. The CDR3 DNA sequence: TGCGCCACAGCCGGGACTAGCTGGTCCGGGGAGCTGTTTTTT.

This clone came up once. The J gene is TRBJ1-1, the V gene TRBV6-5; D is ambiguous. The CDR3 contains 14 residues. Germline assignment: CDR1 MNHEY and CDR2 SVGAGI. V gave up 0 bases and J gave up 2 bases, with 7 bases separating them. CDR3 bases: TGTGCCAGCAGTTACTCTCTCAAAAACACTGAAGCTTTCTTT. Protein product: CASSYSLKNTEAFF.

The rearrangement joins TRBV9 to TRBJ2-7, with D perhaps TRBD1 (6 bases). Trimming cost V 5 bases and J 4 bases, with 13 bases left between them. This CDR3 is built from 13 residues. Germline V gene lookup returns CDR1 SGDLS and CDR2 YYNGEE. CDR3 sequence: CASSPGTHYEQYF. As DNA, the CDR3 is TGTGCCAGCAGTCCGGGGACACATTACGAGCAGTACTTC.

The J gene is TRBJ1-2, the V gene TRBV7-9; unclear D gene. The V and J ends lost 4 bases and 4 bases respectively, with 13 bases between them. The CDR3 loop spans 14 amino acids. Germline loops: CDR1 SEHNR, CDR2 FQNEAQ (reference sequence). CDR3 coding DNA: TGTGCCAGCAGCTCAGAAGGGCAAGTCTATGGCTACACCTTC. Its protein is CASSSEGQVYGYTF. Variable domain in full (rest from reference TRBV7-9 and TRBJ1-2): DTGVSQNPRHKITKRGQNVTFRCDPISEHNRLYWYRQTLGQGPEFLTYFQNEAQLEKSRLLSDRFSAERPKGSFSTLEIQRTEQGDSAMYLCASSSEGQVYGYTFGSGTRLTVV.

The chain uses TRBV7-2 and TRBJ2-4, with 10 bases aligning to TRBD1. Germline assignment: CDR1 SGHTA and CDR2 FQGNSA. CDR3 length equals 18 residues. The trim removed 1 base at V and 0 bases at J, leaving 6 bases unmatched. CDR3 coding DNA: TGTGCCAGCAGCTTAGGCGGACAGGGGGGGATAGCCAAAAACATTCAGTACTTC. Amino acids: CASSLGGQGGIAKNIQYF.

The V and J genes are TRBV5-1 and TRBJ1-4; D may be TRBD1 (5 bases). The V and J ends lost 0 bases and 5 bases respectively, with 20 bases between them. The CDR3 is 18 amino acids. Germline CDR1 SGHRS, CDR2 YFSETQ. The CDR3 DNA is TGCGCCAGCAGCTTGGAAGCGACCGGGATGGGGGGGAATGAAAAACTGTTTTTT. It translates to CASSLEATGMGGNEKLFF.

The V gene is TRBV7-6, the J gene TRBJ1-5; D might be TRBD1 (6 bases). Germline V gene lookup returns CDR1 SGHVS and CDR2 FNYEAQ. The V and J ends lost 1 base and 2 bases respectively, with 6 bases between them. The CDR3 has 14 amino acids. The DNA for the CDR3 is TGTGCCAGCAGCTTAGGACAGGGCAATCAGCCCCAGCATTTT. Translating it yields CASSLGQGNQPQHF.

The V gene is TRBV5-1, the J gene TRBJ2-2, with 7 nucleotides matching TRBD1. The CDR3 extends over 16 amino acids. The V gene end was trimmed by 3 bases and the J gene end by 3 bases; junction bases not matched to a gene: 8. Germline-derived CDR1 and CDR2 are SGHRS and YFSETQ. Here the CDR3 reads CASSSMTGMDTGELFF. The DNA for the CDR3 is TGCGCCAGCAGCTCCATGACAGGGATGGACACCGGGGAGCTGTTTTTT.

This sequence joins TRBV15 and TRBJ1-5; D may be TRBD1 (6 bases). Between the trimmed V and J ends, which lost 3 bases and 4 bases, there was a span of 19 bases. The germline gives CDR1 LNHNV, CDR2 YYDKDF (reference sequence). This CDR3 region has 17 residues. The CDR3 reads CATSRPSGTNFNQPQHF. The CDR3 DNA reads TGTGCCACCAGCAGGCCCTCCGGGACAAACTTTAATCAGCCCCAGCATTTT.

The genes are TRBV19 and TRBJ2-7, with D maybe TRBD1 (6 bases). This CDR3 is 16 amino acids long. The germline V and J ends were trimmed by 1 base and 2 bases, with 15 bases remaining between them. Per germline, CDR1 LNHDA and CDR2 SQIVND (reference sequence). Here the CDR3 reads CASSIAAGTPAYEQYF. The CDR3 nucleotides read TGTGCCAGTAGTATAGCCGCCGGGACACCAGCCTACGAGCAGTACTTC.

This chain connects TRBV7-2 to TRBJ2-3, with TRBD1 matching over 10 bases. The V segment lost 7 bases and the J segment 6 bases; nucleotides outside the gene matches: 16. The CDR3 has 17 residues. Germline V lookup: CDR1 SGHTA, CDR2 FQGNSA. DNA of the CDR3: TGTGCCAGCACCGCGACAGGGGGCGGGGGCGCACTGGATACGCAGTATTTT. Its translation is CASTATGGGGALDTQYF.

CDR3 residues: CASSLDYEQYF. The CDR3, as DNA: TGTGCCAGCAGCTTAGACTACGAGCAGTACTTC. The chain combines TRBV7-2 with TRBJ2-7; D gene uncertain. V was clipped by 1 base and J by 3 bases, with 1 base between them. The CDR3 sequence is 11 residues long. Germline CDR1 and CDR2: SGHTA and FQGNSA. Full variable domain (remainder filled in from reference TRBV7-2 and TRBJ2-7): GAGVSQSPSNKVTEKGKDVELRCDPISGHTALYWYRQSLGQGLEFLIYFQGNSAPDKSGLPSDRFSAERTGGSVSTLTIQRTQQEDSAVYLCASSLDYEQYFGPGTRLTVT.

This rearrangement joins TRBV6-5 to TRBJ2-7, with unresolved D. The V gene lost 6 bases and the J gene lost 7 bases, with 13 bases spanning the gap. This CDR3 comprises 12 residues. Germline loops: CDR1 MNHEY, CDR2 SVGAGI. The CDR3 is CASSPFVGEQYF. In DNA, the CDR3 is TGTGCCAGCAGCCCATTTGTGGGAGAGCAGTACTTC.

The chain combines TRBV25-1 with TRBJ1-1; the match to TRBD1 covers 11 bases. The CDR3 spans 15 residues. Losses at the gene ends were 8 bases for V and 0 bases for J; bases not matched to a gene: 5. The germline gives CDR1 MGHDK, CDR2 SYGVNS. CDR3 nucleotides: TGTGCCAGCGGTCGGGACAGGGGGATGAACACTGAAGCTTTCTTT. As protein: CASGRDRGMNTEAFF.

The rearrangement links TRBV27 to TRBJ1-5, with 9 bases matching TRBD1. Unmatched junction bases numbered 7, after V lost 6 bases and J lost 7 bases. Per the germline V gene, CDR1 is MNHEY and CDR2 is SMNVEV (reference sequence). CDR3 length equals 14 residues. CDR3 nucleotide sequence: TGTGCCAGCAGGGGGACAGGGAGGTTCCAGCCCCAGCATTTT. Translating it yields CASRGTGRFQPQHF.

The chain has TRBV5-1 and TRBJ2-7; D possibly corresponds to TRBD2 (5 bases). The length of the CDR3 is 16 residues. Trimming pared 3 bases from V and 0 bases from J, leaving 16 bases between. The germline gives CDR1 SGHRS, CDR2 YFSETQ. CDR3 sequence (DNA): TGCGCCAGCAGCTCTATGACATCGGGGAGCTCCTACGAGCAGTACTTC. This gives the protein CASSSMTSGSSYEQYF.

The chain recombines TRBV5-6 with TRBJ1-1, with D unclear. The CDR3 totals 15 residues. Germline V gene data show CDR1 as SGHDT and CDR2 as YYEEEE. Deletions cut 4 bases from V and 1 base from J, with 14 bases between. The CDR3 region has the DNA TGTGCCAGCAGCGACCCGAACGGGAAGAACACTGAAGCTTTCTTT. Its translation: CASSDPNGKNTEAFF.

The chain links TRBV7-2 to TRBJ2-7; possibly TRBD1 for D (5 bases). This CDR3 comprises 16 residues. The V gene lost 2 bases and the J gene lost 2 bases, with 16 bases spanning the gap. Per germline, CDR1 SGHTA and CDR2 FQGNSA. The CDR3 bases are TGTGCCAGCAGCTTAACAGCGACAGTCCCAACCTACGAGCAGTACTTC. Protein product: CASSLTATVPTYEQYF.

The CDR3 DNA follows: TGCAGCGTTCCAACCAGGGGCCGCACAGATACGCAGTATTTT. It codes for CSVPTRGRTDTQYF. The rearrangement links TRBV29-1 to TRBJ2-3; D may be TRBD1 (6 bases). The CDR3 runs 14 residues. V lost 5 bases, J lost 1 base, and 13 bases lay in between. CDR1 and CDR2 from the germline V gene are SQVTM and ANQGSEA.

This rearrangement joins TRBV9 to TRBJ2-7, with TRBD2 identical over 7 bases. Germline V lookup: CDR1 SGDLS, CDR2 YYNGEE. The CDR3 spans 14 residues. The junction had 6 bases not matched to a gene; V was cut back by 0 bases and J by 6 bases. The CDR3 nucleotides are TGTGCCAGCAGCGTAGACCCTAGCGGAAGCGAGCAGTACTTC. It translates to CASSVDPSGSEQYF.

The rearrangement uses TRBV18 and TRBJ2-3; 10 nucleotides match TRBD1. The CDR3 is made up of 13 amino acids. J lost 4 bases, V lost 8 bases, and 3 bases had no gene match. The germline gives CDR1 KGHSH, CDR2 LQKENI. CDR3 coding DNA: TGTGCCAGCGCGGGACAGGGGCCAGATACGCAGTATTTT. As protein: CASAGQGPDTQYF.

The chain joins TRBV11-2 to TRBJ2-2, with 8 bases that match TRBD1. V trimming: 2 bases; J trimming: 5 bases; junction bases outside the gene matches: 4. CDR3 length: 15 amino acids. Germline lookup yields CDR1 SGHAT and CDR2 FQNNGV. Here the CDR3 reads CASSLPRGQTGELFF. The CDR3 region has the DNA TGTGCCAGCAGCTTACCCAGGGGGCAAACCGGGGAGCTGTTTTTT.

This rearrangement joins TRBV2 to TRBJ2-2; 9 bases match TRBD2. The ends lost 6 bases at V and 1 base at J; junction bases unmatched: 3. The germline V gene has CDR1 SNHLY and CDR2 FYNNEI. The CDR3 has 15 residues. The CDR3 sequence is CASRLLAGNTGELFF. The DNA for the CDR3 is TGTGCCAGCAGGTTACTAGCGGGGAACACCGGGGAGCTGTTTTTT.